Listed here are 17 T cell receptor beta chains from one sample, sequenced in a study of blood T cells in healthy people across ages. Through a sample-barcoded 5' primer and a J-beta primer mix, a second PCR was run for about 6 to 12 cycles. Using its own MiXCR run on the 5' RACE reads, TCRdb lists one record per CDR3 protein. The table includes about 1.5 million distinct CDR3 sequences, approximately 42% detected once. The sequencing input was blood. Receptors originate from a woman younger than 35 in good health.

V and J are TRBV4-1 and TRBJ1-4; possibly TRBD1 for D (6 bases). With 4 bases removed from V and 8 bases from J, the gap between germline ends came to 17 bases. The germline V gene has CDR1 MGHRA and CDR2 YSYEKL. The length of the CDR3 is 15 residues. The chain's CDR3 is CASSRLPGVWEKLFF. As DNA, the CDR3 is TGCGCCAGCAGCCGTTTGCCAGGGGTTTGGGAAAAACTGTTTTTT.

This chain uses TRBV14 with TRBJ2-5, with D perhaps given as TRBD1 or TRBD2 (6 bases each). The DNA end lines up better with TRBJ2-7; the J call may be wrong. Germline V CDR1 and CDR2: SGHDN, FVKESK. The CDR3 runs 15 residues. The CDR3 region is CASSPYRDLGYEQYF. The CDR3 region has the DNA TGTGCCAGCAGCCCATACAGGGACTTAGGATACGAGCAGTACTTC.

This clonotype was recorded a few times. The rearrangement joins TRBV29-1 to TRBJ1-1, with 8 bases lining up with TRBD1. Trimming took 3 bases from V and 0 from J; bases not matched to a gene: 3. The CDR3 covers 14 residues. Germline values: CDR1 SQVTM, CDR2 ANQGSEA. The CDR3 DNA sequence: TGCAGCGTTGACGCAGGGGGCTTGAACACTGAAGCTTTCTTT. Residues: CSVDAGGLNTEAFF.

Remarks on this clonotype: A much larger clonotype is one base distant, so this may be a read error. Here the CDR3 reads CASSLALAQKTQYF. In nucleotides, the CDR3 is TGCGCCAGCAGCTTGGCGCTAGCACAAAAGACCCAGTACTTC. The chain uses TRBV5-1 and TRBJ2-7, with TRBD2 as a possible D gene (5 bases). The J call may be faulty, since TRBJ2-5 better matches the DNA end. The CDR3 has 14 amino acids. CDR1 is SGHRS, CDR2 YFSETQ, per germline.

This chain links TRBV7-2 with TRBJ2-3; D is unresolved. The CDR3 has 13 amino acids. Germline-derived CDR1 and CDR2 are SGHTA and FQGNSA. The germline V and J ends were trimmed by 3 bases and 6 bases, with 10 bases remaining between them. The CDR3 region is CASSFFARDTQYF. DNA for the CDR3: TGTGCCAGCAGCTTTTTTGCCCGGGATACGCAGTATTTT.

The table lists this clonotype with a few counts. J is TRBJ2-7 and V is TRBV6-5; D might be TRBD1 (5 bases). Trimming cost V 5 bases and J 1 base, with 9 bases left between them. This CDR3 contains 13 residues. Germline V gene lookup returns CDR1 MNHEY and CDR2 SVGAGI. This chain's CDR3 is CASSDPGSYEQYF. DNA of the CDR3: TGTGCCAGCAGTGACCCAGGGTCCTACGAGCAGTACTTC.

The chain recombines TRBV28 with TRBJ2-1; D unresolved. V was clipped by 4 bases and J by 6 bases, with 7 bases between them. CDR1 is MDHEN, CDR2 SYDVKM, per germline. This CDR3 spans 12 amino acids. The CDR3, as DNA: TGTGCCAGCAGTTCCCCGGCCAATGAGCAGTTCTTC. Its protein is CASSSPANEQFF.

The chain combines TRBV12-3 or TRBV12-4 with TRBJ2-5; possible D gene TRBD2, 6 bases. The CDR3 spans 13 residues. The V and J ends lost 7 bases and 4 bases respectively, with 13 bases between them. CDR3 nucleotide sequence: TGTGCCAGCACCCTGGGACTCGGAGAGACCCAGTACTTC. It encodes CASTLGLGETQYF.

This clonotype was counted a few times. This chain uses TRBV4-2 with TRBJ2-5, with D possibly being TRBD2 (5 bases). The CDR3 totals 15 residues. Deletions cut 1 base from V and 4 bases from J, with 13 bases between. The germline gives CDR1 LGHNA, CDR2 YNFKEQ. The CDR3 DNA follows: TGTGCCAGCAGCCAAGGCGCAGGAGGCTTAGAGACCCAGTACTTC. Translating gives CASSQGAGGLETQYF.

In this sample, this clonotype turned up a few times. The chain combines TRBV20-1 with TRBJ2-1; 7 positions match TRBD2. CDR1 and CDR2 from the germline V gene are DFQATT and SNEGSKA (reference sequence). J gave up 7 bases and V 2 bases, and 8 bases lay outside the gene matches. This CDR3 is 14 amino acids long. DNA for the CDR3: TGCAGTGCTAGACATGGGGCGGGAGTTAATGAGCAGTTCTTC. Translated, it gives CSARHGAGVNEQFF.

The table lists this clonotype with a few counts. The genes are TRBV6-2 or TRBV6-3 and TRBJ2-1; D is ambiguous. Between the trimmed V and J ends, which lost 7 bases and 6 bases, there was a span of 16 bases. This CDR3 spans 14 amino acids. From germline, CDR1 is MNHEY and CDR2 SVGEGT. CDR3 protein: CASNRGISGNEQFF. The CDR3, as DNA: TGTGCCAGCAATCGCGGAATCTCGGGCAATGAGCAGTTCTTC.

This clonotype was detected only a few times. V gene TRBV7-2 combines with J gene TRBJ2-3; 12 nucleotides agree with TRBD2. Germline loops: CDR1 SGHTA, CDR2 FQGNSA. This CDR3 region has 16 residues. V lost 4 bases to trimming and J lost 5 bases; unmatched junction nucleotides: 7. This CDR3 reads CASSYTSGGYQDTQYF. CDR3 DNA: TGTGCCAGCAGCTACACTAGCGGGGGGTATCAAGATACGCAGTATTTT.

Here the CDR3 DNA reads TGTGCCAGCTGGGACAGGAACCGGGGGGAGACCCAGTTCTTC. Amino acids: CASWDRNRGETQFF. This sequence joins TRBV28 and TRBJ2-1, with D possibly being TRBD1 (8 bases). CDR1 and CDR2 (germline): MDHEN, SYDVKM. CDR3 length equals 14 residues. V lost 8 bases, J lost 13 bases, and 24 bases lay in between.

This clonotype was observed a few times. V gene TRBV20-1 combines with J gene TRBJ2-1, with D uncertain. Germline V gives CDR1 DFQATT, CDR2 SNEGSKA (reference sequence). Trimming cost V 0 bases and J 7 bases, with 10 bases left between them. The CDR3 is 13 residues long. The CDR3 loop is CSARDAGLNEQFF. In DNA form, the CDR3 reads TGCAGTGCTAGAGATGCAGGTTTGAATGAGCAGTTCTTC.

This clonotype was counted at least ten times. The genes are TRBV25-1 and TRBJ1-6; the match to TRBD1 covers 7 bases. The junction had 8 bases not matched to a gene; V was cut back by 7 bases and J by 8 bases. The germline CDR1 and CDR2 sequences are MGHDK and SYGVNS. The CDR3 contains 14 residues. The CDR3 region has the DNA TGTGCCAGCACTGTGACAGGGTCGGATTCACCCCTCCACTTT. Translation gives CASTVTGSDSPLHF.

This clonotype was counted many times. The chain has TRBV5-1 and TRBJ2-1; D call uncertain. Germline V CDR1 and CDR2: SGHRS, YFSETQ. The CDR3 runs to 13 residues. V was trimmed by 1 base and J by 4 bases, leaving 6 bases between them. The CDR3 here is CASSLQIYNEQFF. In DNA, the CDR3 is TGCGCCAGCAGCTTGCAGATTTACAATGAGCAGTTCTTC.

This clonotype has a handful of counts. This rearrangement joins TRBV4-3 to TRBJ2-7; 10 bases agree with TRBD2. This CDR3 has 20 amino acids. V dropped 0 bases and J dropped 1; count of bases not matched to a gene: 15. CDR1 is LGHNA, CDR2 YSLEER, per germline. The CDR3 spells CASSQDFGLRGTSASYEQYF. The CDR3 DNA reads as TGCGCCAGCAGCCAAGATTTTGGTCTTAGAGGGACTAGCGCTTCCTACGAGCAGTACTTC.